The 21 T cell receptor beta chains presented below share a single source sample, sequenced in a study of OX40 agonist ivuxolimab in advanced cancers. Produced via immunoSEQ multiplex PCR; TCRdb's table is partial and in-frame only. The sample lists 75,000 to 95,000 clones; about 90% were seen once. Sequences were derived from CD4+ or CD8+ T cells sorted from blood, sampled in a trial of the OX40 agonist ivuxolimab. Source of these receptors: an adult with an advanced solid tumor such as melanoma, head and neck, liver or kidney cancer.

The chain carries TRBV5-1 and TRBJ2-5, with unresolved D. This CDR3 is built from 14 residues. V shed 0 bases and J shed 2 bases, with 8 bases lying between them. Germline lookup yields CDR1 SGHRS and CDR2 YFSETQ. The CDR3 sequence is CASSLGGRQETQYF. CDR3 DNA: TGCGCCAGCAGCTTGGGAGGCAGGCAAGAGACCCAGTACTTC.

This chain connects TRBV9 to TRBJ1-1; maybe TRBD1 (5 bases). The germline V gene has CDR1 SGDLS and CDR2 YYNGEE. The V end lost 4 bases, the J end lost 4 bases, and 11 bases lay between the germline ends. The CDR3 runs to 13 residues. Here the CDR3 reads CASSLGVRTEAFF. The DNA for the CDR3 is TGTGCCAGCAGCCTAGGGGTACGCACTGAAGCTTTCTTT.

Written as DNA, the CDR3 is TGTGCCAGCAGTTACATAGCGGATCAGCCCCAGCATTTT. Amino acid sequence: CASSYIADQPQHF. The chain couples TRBV6-5 to TRBJ1-5, with D uncertain. CDR3 length equals 13 residues. From germline, CDR1 is MNHEY and CDR2 SVGAGI. Trimming cost V 2 bases and J 5 bases, with 7 bases left between them.

The chain recombines TRBV5-1 with TRBJ1-3; D is unclear. The V end was cut by 8 bases, the J end by 0 bases, with 15 bases between. The CDR3 has 15 amino acids. The germline CDR1 and CDR2 sequences are SGHRS and YFSETQ. The CDR3 region is CASRVDGISGNTIYF. The DNA for the CDR3 is TGCGCCAGTCGGGTAGACGGTATCTCTGGAAACACCATATATTTT.

This chain uses TRBV28 with TRBJ1-2; D not resolved. There are 13 residues in the CDR3. V was clipped by 3 bases and J by 4 bases, with 9 bases between them. Looked up from germline, CDR1 is MDHEN and CDR2 is SYDVKM. CDR3 coding DNA: TGTGCCAGCAGTTTGGGTATTTTCTATGGCTACACCTTC. As protein: CASSLGIFYGYTF.

This chain uses TRBV5-1 with TRBJ1-1; D remains ambiguous. The CDR3 covers 16 residues. With 4 bases removed from V and 1 base from J, the gap between germline ends came to 17 bases. In germline, CDR1 is SGHRS, CDR2 YFSETQ. The CDR3 loop reads CASSPPAGRSNTEAFF. CDR3 in DNA: TGCGCCAGCAGCCCTCCAGCCGGACGTTCGAACACTGAAGCTTTCTTT.

The V call is TRBV6-1, the J call TRBJ1-2; TRBD1 agrees at 7 bases. The ends lost 4 bases at V and 0 bases at J; junction bases unmatched: 5. The CDR3 has 15 residues. CDR1 is MNHNS, CDR2 SASEGT, per germline. The CDR3 sequence: CASSGNRGANYGYTF. Written as DNA, the CDR3 is TGTGCCAGCAGTGGTAACAGGGGAGCTAACTATGGCTACACCTTC.

This chain links TRBV5-1 with TRBJ2-7, with 7 bases fitting TRBD1. Germline-derived CDR1 and CDR2 are SGHRS and YFSETQ. The CDR3 sequence is 14 residues long. V dropped 5 bases and J dropped 2; count of bases not matched to a gene: 7. The CDR3 DNA is TGCGCCAGCAGTACAGGGGCCCCGCCCTACGAGCAGTACTTC. Translation: CASSTGAPPYEQYF.

This clone was found once. V is TRBV19 and J is TRBJ1-2; no reliable D call. Deletions cut 2 bases from V and 5 bases from J, with 18 bases between. Germline CDR1 LNHDA, CDR2 SQIVND (reference sequence). CDR3 length: 16 amino acids. CDR3: CASSITGGGFLYGYTF. CDR3 nucleotide sequence: TGTGCCAGTAGTATAACCGGCGGCGGCTTCCTTTATGGCTACACCTTC. Based on the CDR3 plus reference TRBV19 and TRBJ1-2, the full variable domain is DGGITQSPKYLFRKEGQNVTLSCEQNLNHDAMYWYRQDPGQGLRLIYYSQIVNDFQKGDIAEGYSVSREKKESFPLTVTSAQKNPTAFYLCASSITGGGFLYGYTFGSGTRLTVV.

The chain joins TRBV5-1 to TRBJ2-7; 7 bases are shared with TRBD1. The CDR3 totals 15 residues. Per germline, CDR1 SGHRS and CDR2 YFSETQ. Trimming removed 0 bases from V and 3 bases from J; junction bases left unmatched: 6. The CDR3 nucleotides are TGCGCCAGCAGCTTGGCCCTAGGGGACAGCTACGAGCAGTACTTC. Protein: CASSLALGDSYEQYF.

The rearrangement uses TRBV7-6 and TRBJ1-2, with TRBD1 matching 7 bases. The CDR3 contains 15 residues. In germline, CDR1 is SGHVS, CDR2 FNYEAQ. With V trimmed by 5 bases and J by 3 bases, 9 bases remained unmatched. The CDR3, as DNA: TGTGCCAGCAGCGGAGGGGGCGGGGGTGACTATGGCTACACCTTC. As protein: CASSGGGGGDYGYTF.

The V gene is TRBV9, the J gene TRBJ2-3; 11 nucleotides line up with TRBD2. The V segment lost 3 bases and the J segment 5 bases; nucleotides outside the gene matches: 8. This CDR3 is built from 16 residues. The germline CDR1 and CDR2 sequences are SGDLS and YYNGEE. This chain's CDR3 is CASSDWLAGGIDTQYF. The CDR3 nucleotides are TGTGCCAGCAGCGATTGGCTAGCGGGAGGTATAGATACGCAGTATTTT.

V gene TRBV11-2 combines with J gene TRBJ2-2; no clear D. The CDR3 spans 13 residues. Germline CDR1 and CDR2: SGHAT and FQNNGV. The ends were cut back, 1 base at V and 3 bases at J, with 3 bases in the middle. The CDR3 spells CASSLGDTGELFF. CDR3 nucleotide sequence: TGTGCCAGCAGCTTAGGGGACACCGGGGAGCTGTTTTTT.

The chain combines TRBV9 with TRBJ2-1, with D perhaps matching TRBD2 (5 bases). This CDR3 comprises 13 residues. Looked up from germline, CDR1 is SGDLS and CDR2 is YYNGEE. Between the trimmed V and J ends, which lost 6 bases and 2 bases, there was a span of 9 bases. This CDR3 reads CASTSGTYNEQFF. The CDR3, as DNA: TGTGCCAGCACCAGCGGAACCTACAATGAGCAGTTCTTC. Based on the CDR3 plus reference TRBV9 and TRBJ2-1, the full variable domain is DSGVTQTPKHLITATGQRVTLRCSPRSGDLSVYWYQQSLDQGLQFLIQYYNGEERAKGNILERFSAQQFPDLHSELNLSSLELGDSALYFCASTSGTYNEQFFGPGTRLTVL.

The gene calls are TRBV5-6 and TRBJ2-3, with 10 bases that match TRBD2. In germline, CDR1 is SGHDT, CDR2 YYEEEE. V lost 5 bases and J lost 5; bases outside the gene matches: 8. The CDR3 consists of 15 residues. CDR3 sequence (DNA): TGTGCCAGCAGATGGCTAGCGGGAGCAGGAGATACGCAGTATTTT. It translates to CASRWLAGAGDTQYF.

The chain combines TRBV27 with TRBJ1-1; D unclear. V was clipped by 4 bases and J by 0 bases, with 15 bases between them. The germline V gene encodes CDR1 MNHEY and CDR2 SMNVEV (reference sequence). The CDR3 is 16 amino acids. CDR3 DNA sequence: TGTGCCAGCAGTTCCGCCCCCGGGGAGCTGAACACTGAAGCTTTCTTT. It specifies CASSSAPGELNTEAFF.

The V gene is TRBV9, the J gene TRBJ2-7; 9 positions match TRBD1. From germline, CDR1 is SGDLS and CDR2 YYNGEE. The CDR3 is 14 amino acids. The V gene end was trimmed by 4 bases and the J gene end by 4 bases; junction bases not matched to a gene: 6. The chain's CDR3 is CASSPGQGPYEQYF. The DNA for the CDR3 is TGTGCCAGCAGCCCGGGACAGGGTCCTTACGAGCAGTACTTC.

The chain combines TRBV30 with TRBJ2-3, with D possibly being TRBD2 (5 bases). Trimming removed 3 bases from V and 6 bases from J, with 13 bases in between. The CDR3 has 13 amino acids. The germline CDR1 and CDR2 sequences are GTSNPN and SVGIG (reference sequence). This CDR3 is CAWSNGDWDTQYF. As DNA, the CDR3 is TGTGCCTGGAGCAACGGGGATTGGGATACGCAGTATTTT. Filled out from reference TRBV30 and TRBJ2-3, the complete variable domain reads SQTIHQWPATLVQPVGSPLSLECTVEGTSNPNLYWYRQAAGRGLQLLFYSVGIGQISSEVPQNLSASRPQDRQFILSSKKLLLSDSGFYLCAWSNGDWDTQYFGPGTRLTVL.

The chain combines TRBV7-2 with TRBJ2-3; TRBD2 matches at 16 bases. The CDR3 extends over 18 amino acids. The germline gives CDR1 SGHTA, CDR2 FQGNSA. Germline trimming cut 5 bases from V and 8 bases from J; bases unmatched to any gene: 13. This CDR3 is CASSPGLAGGLGRATQYF. DNA for the CDR3: TGTGCCAGCAGCCCGGGACTAGCGGGAGGGCTTGGGCGTGCTACGCAGTATTTT.

The chain joins TRBV29-1 to TRBJ1-1; D call uncertain. Trimming shortened V by 3 bases and J by 5 bases, and 10 bases separated the two germline ends. CDR1 is SQVTM, CDR2 ANQGSEA, per germline. CDR3 size: 12 residues. CDR3 loop: CSVDRMGTEAFF. CDR3 sequence (DNA): TGCAGCGTTGACAGGATGGGGACTGAAGCTTTCTTT.

This clone appeared once. The chain employs TRBV5-1 and TRBJ2-5; 10 positions agree with TRBD2. CDR3 length: 16 amino acids. CDR1 SGHRS and CDR2 YFSETQ come from the germline V gene. The V gene end was trimmed by 4 bases and the J gene end by 1 base; junction bases not matched to a gene: 7. For the CDR3, the DNA is TGCGCCAGCAGCACCTTACTAGCGGGGCGCCAAGAGACCCAGTACTTC. This translates into CASSTLLAGRQETQYF.